The clone carrying this T cell receptor beta chain was seen many times. The entry originates in a study of CDR3 diversity in severe acne. V lost 0 bases to trimming and J lost 4 bases; unmatched junction nucleotides: 11. Germline-derived CDR1 and CDR2 are MGHRA and YSYEKL. This CDR3 has 19 amino acids. From the PCR reads, TCRdb called clonotypes with MiXCR, one entry per CDR3 protein. The sample lists 90,000 or so distinct CDR3 sequences; approximately 52% were seen once. Sequencing was carried out using blood. The sequence was obtained from a male donor in good health, serving as a control. The chain employs TRBV4-1 and TRBJ2-3; 12 bases match TRBD2. The CDR3 nucleotides read TGCGCCAGCAGCCAAGATATTGGACTAGCGGGGCACAACGCAGATACGCAGTATTTT. Its protein product is CASSQDIGLAGHNADTQYF.